The 3 T cell receptor beta chains given below trace back to one sample, sequenced in a study of beta chain features in type 1 diabetes. These receptors lack a known antigen. Sequenced material consisted of expressed TCRB transcripts (all of the isolated RNA was reverse transcribed). The repertoire was sequenced with immunoSEQ multiplex PCR; TCRdb's copy has only in-frame clones and lacks some. The data hold hundreds of thousands of clones, with roughly 12% observed a single time. Notes on the study in general: Across all four CD4+ subsets, people with type 1 diabetes showed modestly shorter TCRB CDR3s.

The sequenced sample consisted of naive CD4+ T cells from blood. The receptor source for this set is a woman in her late teens or twenties with type 1 diabetes.

This clone was counted only a few times. J is TRBJ1-1 and V is TRBV27; TRBD1 matches at 7 bases. Trimming removed 5 bases from V and 4 bases from J; junction bases left unmatched: 7. Looked up from germline, CDR1 is MNHEY and CDR2 is SMNVEV (reference sequence). This CDR3 comprises 14 residues. CDR3 residues: CASSRRTGITEAFF. CDR3 coding DNA: TGTGCCAGCAGTAGAAGGACAGGCATCACTGAAGCTTTCTTT.

V gene TRBV28 combines with J gene TRBJ1-5, with no clear D. This CDR3 is built from 13 residues. The germline CDR1 and CDR2 sequences are MDHEN and SYDVKM. Between the trimmed V and J ends, which lost 5 bases and 4 bases, there was a span of 9 bases. The CDR3 nucleotides are TGTGCCAGCAGTCGGCCGGGGAATCAGCCCCAGCATTTT. This sequence encodes CASSRPGNQPQHF. Based on the CDR3 plus reference TRBV28 and TRBJ1-5, the full variable domain is DVKVTQSSRYLVKRTGEKVFLECVQDMDHENMFWYRQDPGLGLRLIYFSYDVKMKEKGDIPEGYSVSREKKERFSLILESASTNQTSMYLCASSRPGNQPQHFGDGTRLSIL.

This clone was found a few times. The V call is TRBV28, the J call TRBJ1-5; 7 bases match TRBD1. J lost 3 bases, V lost 3 bases, and 5 bases had no gene match. Per germline, CDR1 MDHEN and CDR2 SYDVKM. The CDR3 is 15 amino acids. CDR3: CASSFSGTVNQPQHF. CDR3 coding DNA: TGTGCCAGCAGTTTTTCCGGGACAGTCAATCAGCCCCAGCATTTT.